This paragraph covers one TCR beta chain sequence. With V trimmed by 4 bases and J by 10 bases, 4 bases remained unmatched. Germline CDR1 reads LGHDT; CDR2 reads YNNKEL (reference sequence). CDR3 length equals 13 residues. Authors' methods: How many nucleated cells were present was estimated from reference gene primer amplification. The assay was immunoSEQ multiplex PCR, and TCRdb's table has in-frame clones only and misses some. The DNA was the basis for D and trimming; V, J and clone size are from that table. The profile covers hundreds of thousands of clones, with around 89% appearing a single time and 4% to 4.5% taken by the ten largest. This sample was included in a study of blood T cell repertoires in COVID-19. Overall study: Acute and convalescent COVID-19 samples came from the United States, Italy and Spain. T cells, B-cell-depleted T cells, or PBMCs provided the cDNA or gDNA that served as material.

The chain combines TRBV3-1 (or the pseudogene TRBV3-2) with TRBJ1-6; 7 positions match TRBD1. Specimen: peripheral blood. This receptor was identified in a woman aged 25 to 39 with acute or convalescent COVID-19. CDR3 loop: CASSLGTASPLHF. The DNA of the CDR3 is TGTGCCAGCAGCCTTGGGACAGCCTCACCCCTCCACTTT.